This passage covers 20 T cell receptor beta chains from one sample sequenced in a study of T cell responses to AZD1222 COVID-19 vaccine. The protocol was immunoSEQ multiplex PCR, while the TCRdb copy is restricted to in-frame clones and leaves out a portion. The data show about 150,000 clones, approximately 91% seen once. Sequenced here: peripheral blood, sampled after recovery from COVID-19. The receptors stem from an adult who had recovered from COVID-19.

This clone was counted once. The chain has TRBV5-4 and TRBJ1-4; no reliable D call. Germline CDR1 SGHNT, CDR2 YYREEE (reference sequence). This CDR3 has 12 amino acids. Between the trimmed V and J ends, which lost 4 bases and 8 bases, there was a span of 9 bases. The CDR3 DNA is TGTGCCAGCAGCCCAGAGGGCGAAAAACTGTTTTTT. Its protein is CASSPEGEKLFF.

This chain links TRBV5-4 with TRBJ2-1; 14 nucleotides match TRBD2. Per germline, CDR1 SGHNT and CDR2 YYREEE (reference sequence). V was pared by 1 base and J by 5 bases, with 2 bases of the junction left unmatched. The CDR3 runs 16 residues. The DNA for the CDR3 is TGTGCCAGCAGCTTGTGGACTAGCGGGAGGAACAATGAGCAGTTCTTC. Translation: CASSLWTSGRNNEQFF.

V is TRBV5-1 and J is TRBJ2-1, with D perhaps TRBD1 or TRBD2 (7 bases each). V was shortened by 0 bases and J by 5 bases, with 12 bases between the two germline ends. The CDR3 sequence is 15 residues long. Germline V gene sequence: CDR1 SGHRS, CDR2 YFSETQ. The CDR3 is CASSLAGGAHNEQFF. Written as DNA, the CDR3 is TGCGCCAGCAGCTTGGCAGGGGGGGCCCACAATGAGCAGTTCTTC.

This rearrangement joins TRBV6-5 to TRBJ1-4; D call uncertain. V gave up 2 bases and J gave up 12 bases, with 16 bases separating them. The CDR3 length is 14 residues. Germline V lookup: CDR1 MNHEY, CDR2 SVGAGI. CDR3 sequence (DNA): TGTGCCAGCAGTTACGGCGTGGGCGAAGCGCAACTGTTTTTT. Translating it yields CASSYGVGEAQLFF.

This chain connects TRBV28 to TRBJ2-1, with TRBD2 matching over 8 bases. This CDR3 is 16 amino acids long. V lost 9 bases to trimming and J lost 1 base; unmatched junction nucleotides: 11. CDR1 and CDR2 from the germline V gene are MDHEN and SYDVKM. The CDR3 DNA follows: TGTGCCAGTCACGCCCAAGCGGGAGATTCCTACAATGAGCAGTTCTTC. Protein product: CASHAQAGDSYNEQFF.

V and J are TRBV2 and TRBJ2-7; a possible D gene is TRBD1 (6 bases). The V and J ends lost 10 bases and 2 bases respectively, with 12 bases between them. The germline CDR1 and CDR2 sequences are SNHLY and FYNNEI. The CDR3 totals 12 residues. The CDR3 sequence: CATTGTPYEQYF. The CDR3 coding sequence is TGTGCCACCACAGGGACGCCCTACGAGCAGTACTTC.

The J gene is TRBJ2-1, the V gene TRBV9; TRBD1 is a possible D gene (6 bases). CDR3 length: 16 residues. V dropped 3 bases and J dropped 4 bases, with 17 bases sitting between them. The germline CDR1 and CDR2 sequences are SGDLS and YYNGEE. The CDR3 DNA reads TGTGCCAGCAGCGCGGGGTCGGACAGCCTTTACAATGAGCAGTTCTTC. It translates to CASSAGSDSLYNEQFF.

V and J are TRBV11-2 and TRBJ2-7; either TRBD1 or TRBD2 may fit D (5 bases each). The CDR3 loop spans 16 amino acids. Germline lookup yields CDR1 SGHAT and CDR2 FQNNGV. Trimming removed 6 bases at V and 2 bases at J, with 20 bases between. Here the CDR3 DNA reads TGTGCCAGCAGAAAGCCGGGGCTCACGGGAACCTACGAGCAGTACTTC. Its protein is CASRKPGLTGTYEQYF.

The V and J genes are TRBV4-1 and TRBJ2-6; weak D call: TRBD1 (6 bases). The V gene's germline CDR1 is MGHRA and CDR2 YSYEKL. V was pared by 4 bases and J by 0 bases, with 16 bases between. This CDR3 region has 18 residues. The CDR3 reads CASSPRGPDNSGANVLTF. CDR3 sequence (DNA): TGCGCCAGCAGCCCCAGGGGTCCTGATAACTCTGGGGCCAACGTCCTGACTTTC.

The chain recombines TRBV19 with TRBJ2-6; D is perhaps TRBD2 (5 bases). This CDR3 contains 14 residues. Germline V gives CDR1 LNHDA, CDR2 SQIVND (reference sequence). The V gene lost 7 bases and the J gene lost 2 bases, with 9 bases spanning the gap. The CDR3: CASKSGTGANVLTF. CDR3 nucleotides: TGTGCCAGTAAGTCGGGGACTGGGGCCAACGTCCTGACTTTC.

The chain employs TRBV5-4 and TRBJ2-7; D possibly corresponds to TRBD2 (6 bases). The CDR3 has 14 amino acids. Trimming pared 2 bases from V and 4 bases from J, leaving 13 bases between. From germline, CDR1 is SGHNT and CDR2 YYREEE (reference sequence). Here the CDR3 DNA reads TGTGCCAGCAGCTTCGGGACTGGGGTGTACGAGCAGTACTTC. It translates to CASSFGTGVYEQYF.

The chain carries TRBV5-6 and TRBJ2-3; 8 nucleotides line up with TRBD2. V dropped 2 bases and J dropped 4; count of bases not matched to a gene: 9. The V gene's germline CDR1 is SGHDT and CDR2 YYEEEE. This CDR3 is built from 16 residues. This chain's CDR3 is CASSFRTSGPPDTQYF. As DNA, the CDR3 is TGTGCCAGCAGCTTCAGAACTAGCGGCCCCCCAGATACGCAGTATTTT.

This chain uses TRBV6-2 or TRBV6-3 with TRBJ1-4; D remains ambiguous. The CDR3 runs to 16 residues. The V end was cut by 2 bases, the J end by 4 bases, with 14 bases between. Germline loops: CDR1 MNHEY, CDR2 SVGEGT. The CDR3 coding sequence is TGTGCCAGCAGTTACGGCGGGAACCCCTTTAATGAAAAACTGTTTTTT. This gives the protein CASSYGGNPFNEKLFF.

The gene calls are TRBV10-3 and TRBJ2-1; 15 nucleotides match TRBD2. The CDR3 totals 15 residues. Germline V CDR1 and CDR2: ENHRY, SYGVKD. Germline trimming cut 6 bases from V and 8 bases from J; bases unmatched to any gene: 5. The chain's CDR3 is CAISRTSGGVYEQFF. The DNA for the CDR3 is TGTGCCATCAGCAGGACTAGCGGGGGGGTATATGAGCAGTTCTTC.

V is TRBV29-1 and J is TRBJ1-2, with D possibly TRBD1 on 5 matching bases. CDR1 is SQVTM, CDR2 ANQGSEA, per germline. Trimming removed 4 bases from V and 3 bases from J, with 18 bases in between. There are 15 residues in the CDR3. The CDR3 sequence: CSVAPKIRVDYGYTF. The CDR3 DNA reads TGCAGCGTTGCCCCCAAGATCAGGGTAGACTATGGCTACACCTTC.

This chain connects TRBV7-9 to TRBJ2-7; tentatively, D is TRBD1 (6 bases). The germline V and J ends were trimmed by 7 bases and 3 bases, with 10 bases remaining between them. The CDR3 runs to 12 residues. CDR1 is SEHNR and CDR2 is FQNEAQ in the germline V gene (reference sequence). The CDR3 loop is CASTADSYEQYF. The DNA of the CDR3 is TGTGCCAGCACCGCGGACAGCTACGAGCAGTACTTC.

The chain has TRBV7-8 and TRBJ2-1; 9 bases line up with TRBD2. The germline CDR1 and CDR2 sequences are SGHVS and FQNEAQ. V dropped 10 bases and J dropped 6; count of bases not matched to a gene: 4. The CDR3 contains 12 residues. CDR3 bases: TGTGCCACCCGGACTAGCGTCAATGAGCAGTTCTTC. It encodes CATRTSVNEQFF.

CDR3 DNA: TGTGCCAGCAGCCCCTCTTCATCCTTGTCGGGCACTGAAGCTTTCTTT. Its protein product is CASSPSSSLSGTEAFF. The chain links TRBV4-2 to TRBJ1-1; no definite D call. The V end was cut by 4 bases, the J end by 4 bases, with 19 bases between. This CDR3 has 16 amino acids. CDR1 is LGHNA and CDR2 is YNFKEQ in the germline V gene.

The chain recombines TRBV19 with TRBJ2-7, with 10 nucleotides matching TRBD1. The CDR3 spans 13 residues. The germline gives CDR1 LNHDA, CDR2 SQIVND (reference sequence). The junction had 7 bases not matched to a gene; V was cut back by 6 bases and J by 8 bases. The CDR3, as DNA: TGTGCCAGTAGCCCGGGACAGGGGTTGAAGCAGTACTTC. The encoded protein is CASSPGQGLKQYF.

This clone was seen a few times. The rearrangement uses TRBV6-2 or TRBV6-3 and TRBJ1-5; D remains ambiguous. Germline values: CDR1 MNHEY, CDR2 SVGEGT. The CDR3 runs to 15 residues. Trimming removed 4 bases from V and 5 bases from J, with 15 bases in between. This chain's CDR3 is CASSSLLDRDQPQHF. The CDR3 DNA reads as TGTGCCAGCAGTTCCCTTCTAGACCGAGATCAGCCCCAGCATTTT.